A single T cell receptor beta chain is shown here with its context. Its binding antigen is unknown. The sample holds no much larger clone one base away, and base qualities are not on file. The sample comes from a study of OX40 agonist ivuxolimab in advanced cancers. The study in broad terms: Ivuxolimab, which targeted the costimulatory receptor OX40 (CD134), was an agonistic, fully human IgG2 monoclonal antibody. Intravenous ivuxolimab was administered to patients every 2 weeks at six dose levels: 0.01, 0.1, 0.3, 1.5, 3 and 10 mg/kg. Among the roughly 52 dose-escalation patients, approximately 20 had hepatocellular carcinoma, roughly 15 melanoma, 9 renal cell carcinoma and 9 head and neck cancer. In the dose-escalation cohort, 75% to 90% of patients were male, and the mean age was roughly 60 years with a range of roughly 23 to 79. Prior anti-PD-1, anti-PD-L1 or anti-CTLA-4 therapy was permitted, and less than 45% of dose-escalation patients had received checkpoint inhibitors. Partial responses were achieved by three dose-escalation patients, of whom one had hepatocellular carcinoma and two had cutaneous melanoma. Peripheral TCRbeta sequencing aimed to test whether ivuxolimab altered TCR sequence diversity and caused clonal T-cell expansion. The paper reports the monotherapy dose-escalation portion (N of about 56 patients) of the phase I ivuxolimab trial. Beyond this particular receptor, the publication reports: Low levels of normalized T-cell clonal expansion were also seen in some patients who did not respond. In the 0.1-3.0 mg/kg groups, partial responders were among the patients with the lowest normalized peripheral clonal expansion, particularly in CD8+ T cells. The antigen specificity of the clonally expanded peripheral T cells was not determined. At doses from 0.1 to 3.0 mg/kg, clonal expansion was seen in both CD4+ and CD8+ blood T cells between baseline and week 6. On average, CD8+ T cells showed more expanded clones than CD4+ T cells after ivuxolimab.

For sequencing of the TCRbeta CDR3 region, genomic DNA was extracted from the sorted cells. The immunoSEQ Assay was used to sequence the TCRbeta CDR3 regions. In TCRdb, the immuneACCESS table is reduced to in-frame sequences with V and J assigned. These tables do not hold every clone; where another copy was compared, an unresolved V gene accounts for under half, and the others remain unexplained. Recorded for this sample are 75,000 to 100,000 clones; 75% to 95% of them occurred a single time. The leading ten clones occupy 0.25% to 0.35% of the sample. The trial excluded patients who had a history of autoimmune disease or were on systemic immunosuppression. Peripheral blood for TCR sequencing was drawn from every dose cohort at baseline, at cycle 4 day 1 and at cycle 7 day 1. Samples came from an open-label, multicenter, first-in-human phase I dose-escalation trial of ivuxolimab. Adults with locally advanced or metastatic melanoma, renal cell, hepatocellular, or head and neck squamous cell carcinoma were enrolled in the trial. Before TCR sequencing, CD4+ T cells and CD8+ T cells from peripheral blood were sorted into separate populations.

The CDR3 starts with the cysteine, ends with the phenylalanine, and has 15 residues. Of all the DNA, just the CDR3 is kept, 45 bases in frame from base 1. Taken from the germline V gene, the CDR1 and CDR2 loops are SGDLS and YYNGEE. Compared with germline, V lacks 2 bases and J lacks 9 bases; bases without a gene match: 8. In this chain, TRBV9 is recombined with TRBJ2-1, and 10 junctional nucleotides match TRBD2. The sequencing here drew on CD4+ or CD8+ T cells sorted from blood, taken in a trial of the OX40 agonist ivuxolimab. This clonotype was sampled from an adult with an advanced solid tumor such as melanoma, head and neck, liver or kidney cancer. The CDR3 region: CASSVLAGEEGEQFF. The nucleotide sequence reads as follows: TGTGCCAGCAGCGTGCTAGCGGGAGAGGAGGGTGAGCAGTTCTTC.